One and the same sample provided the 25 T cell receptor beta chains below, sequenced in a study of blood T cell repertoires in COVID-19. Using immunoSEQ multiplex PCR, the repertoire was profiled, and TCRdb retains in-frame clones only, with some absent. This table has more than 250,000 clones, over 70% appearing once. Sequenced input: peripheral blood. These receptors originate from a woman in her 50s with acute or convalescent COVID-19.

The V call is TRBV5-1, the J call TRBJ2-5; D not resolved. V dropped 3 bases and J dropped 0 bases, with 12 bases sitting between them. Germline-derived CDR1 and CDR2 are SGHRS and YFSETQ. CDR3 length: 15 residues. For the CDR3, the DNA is TGCGCCAGCAGCTCGTCCTCTACGTACCAAGAGACCCAGTACTTC. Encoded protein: CASSSSSTYQETQYF.

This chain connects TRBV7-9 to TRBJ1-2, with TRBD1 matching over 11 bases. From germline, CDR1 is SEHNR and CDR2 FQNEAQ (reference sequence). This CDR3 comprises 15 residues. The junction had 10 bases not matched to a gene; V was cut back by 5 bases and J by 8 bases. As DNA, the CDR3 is TGTGCCAGCAGCCGCTTTGGACAGGGGGCAGGGGGCTACACCTTC. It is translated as CASSRFGQGAGGYTF.

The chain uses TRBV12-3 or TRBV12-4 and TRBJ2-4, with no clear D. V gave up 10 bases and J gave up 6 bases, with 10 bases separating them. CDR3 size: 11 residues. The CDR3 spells CATSPGNIQYF. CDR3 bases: TGTGCCACTTCCCCCGGAAACATTCAGTACTTC.

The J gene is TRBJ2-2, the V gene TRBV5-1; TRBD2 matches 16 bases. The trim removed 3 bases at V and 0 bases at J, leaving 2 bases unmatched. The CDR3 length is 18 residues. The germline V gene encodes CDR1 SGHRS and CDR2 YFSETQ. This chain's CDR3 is CASSSGLAGGPNTGELFF. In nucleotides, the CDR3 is TGCGCCAGCAGCTCGGGACTAGCGGGAGGGCCGAACACCGGGGAGCTGTTTTTT.

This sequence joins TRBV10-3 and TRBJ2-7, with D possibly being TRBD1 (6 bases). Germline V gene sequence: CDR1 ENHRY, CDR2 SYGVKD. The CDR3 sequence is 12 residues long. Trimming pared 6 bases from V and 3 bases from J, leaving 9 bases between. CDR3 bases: TGTGCCATCAGGGACAGCAACTACGAGCAGTACGTC. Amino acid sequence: CAIRDSNYEQYV.

CDR3 sequence (DNA): TGTGCCAGCAGCTGGGAGCTGGGTGTGGGCACTGAAGCTTTCTTT. It encodes CASSWELGVGTEAFF. The chain employs TRBV5-4 and TRBJ1-1; D gene unclear. The V and J ends lost 3 bases and 4 bases respectively, with 16 bases between them. CDR3 length: 15 residues. CDR1 is SGHNT and CDR2 is YYREEE in the germline V gene (reference sequence).

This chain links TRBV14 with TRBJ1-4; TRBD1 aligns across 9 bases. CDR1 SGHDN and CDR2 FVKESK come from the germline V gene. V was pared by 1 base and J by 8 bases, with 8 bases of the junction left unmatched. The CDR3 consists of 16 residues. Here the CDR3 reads CASSQVRAGQGEKLFF. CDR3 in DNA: TGTGCCAGCAGCCAAGTTCGCGCGGGACAGGGAGAAAAACTGTTTTTT. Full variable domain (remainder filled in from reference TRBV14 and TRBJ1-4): EAGVTQFPSHSVIEKGQTVTLRCDPISGHDNLYWYRRVMGKEIKFLLHFVKESKQDESGMPNNRFLAERTGGTYSTLKVQPAELEDSGVYFCASSQVRAGQGEKLFFGSGTQLSVL.

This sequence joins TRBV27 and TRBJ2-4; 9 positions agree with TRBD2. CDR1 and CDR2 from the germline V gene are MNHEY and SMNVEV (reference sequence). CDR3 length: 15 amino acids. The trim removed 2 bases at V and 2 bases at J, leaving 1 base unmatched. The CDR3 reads CASSLAGGPKNIQYF. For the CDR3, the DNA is TGTGCCAGCAGTTTAGCGGGAGGGCCCAAAAACATTCAGTACTTC.

Here the CDR3 reads CASSPSGDKLNTEAFF. In DNA form, the CDR3 reads TGTGCCAGCAGCCCCTCGGGGGATAAGCTGAACACTGAAGCTTTCTTT. This chain uses TRBV11-1 with TRBJ1-1; tentative D call: TRBD1 (5 bases). CDR3 length: 16 amino acids. CDR1 SGHAT and CDR2 FQDESV come from the germline V gene (reference sequence). V lost 5 bases, J lost 0 bases, and 16 bases lay in between.

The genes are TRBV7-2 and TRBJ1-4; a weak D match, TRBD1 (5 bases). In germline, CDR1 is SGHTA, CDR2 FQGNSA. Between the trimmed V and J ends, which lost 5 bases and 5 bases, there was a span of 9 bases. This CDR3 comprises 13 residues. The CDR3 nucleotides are TGTGCCAGCAGCCAACGACAGAATGAAAAACTGTTTTTT. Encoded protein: CASSQRQNEKLFF.

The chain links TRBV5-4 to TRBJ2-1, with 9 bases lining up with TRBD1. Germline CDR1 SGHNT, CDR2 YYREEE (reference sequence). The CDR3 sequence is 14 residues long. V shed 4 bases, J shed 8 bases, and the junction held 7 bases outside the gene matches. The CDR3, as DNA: TGTGCCAGCAGCCCGGACAGGGGTTCCGATGAGCAGTTCTTC. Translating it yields CASSPDRGSDEQFF. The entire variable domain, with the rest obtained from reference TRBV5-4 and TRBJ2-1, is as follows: ETGVTQSPTHLIKTRGQQVTLRCSSQSGHNTVSWYQQALGQGPQFIFQYYREEENGRGNFPPRFSGLQFPNYSSELNVNALELDDSALYLCASSPDRGSDEQFFGPGTRLTVL.

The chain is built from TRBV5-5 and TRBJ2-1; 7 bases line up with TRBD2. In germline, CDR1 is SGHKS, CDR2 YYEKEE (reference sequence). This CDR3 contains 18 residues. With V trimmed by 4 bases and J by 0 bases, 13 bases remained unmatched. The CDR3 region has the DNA TGTGCCAGCAGCCCTCGGGGGAGCGGGACGAGCTCCTACAATGAGCAGTTCTTC. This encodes CASSPRGSGTSSYNEQFF. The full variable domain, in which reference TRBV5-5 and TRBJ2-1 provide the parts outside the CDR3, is DAGVTQSPTHLIKTRGQQVTLRCSPISGHKSVSWYQQVLGQGPQFIFQYYEKEERGRGNFPDRFSARQFPNYSSELNVNALLLGDSALYLCASSPRGSGTSSYNEQFFGPGTRLTVL.

The CDR3 region is CASSRDRTSTDTQYF. CDR3 nucleotide sequence: TGTGCCAGCAGCCGGGACAGGACAAGCACAGATACGCAGTATTTT. This chain connects TRBV5-4 to TRBJ2-3; 8 bases match TRBD1. The V segment lost 4 bases and the J segment 0 bases; nucleotides outside the gene matches: 4. Germline V gene sequence: CDR1 SGHNT, CDR2 YYREEE (reference sequence). CDR3 length equals 15 residues.

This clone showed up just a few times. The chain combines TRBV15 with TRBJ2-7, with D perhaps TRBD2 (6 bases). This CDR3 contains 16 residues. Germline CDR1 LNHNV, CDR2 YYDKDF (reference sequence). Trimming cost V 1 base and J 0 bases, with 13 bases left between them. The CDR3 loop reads CATSRGRGGISYEQYF. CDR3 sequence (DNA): TGTGCCACCAGCAGAGGTCGCGGCGGGATCTCCTACGAGCAGTACTTC.

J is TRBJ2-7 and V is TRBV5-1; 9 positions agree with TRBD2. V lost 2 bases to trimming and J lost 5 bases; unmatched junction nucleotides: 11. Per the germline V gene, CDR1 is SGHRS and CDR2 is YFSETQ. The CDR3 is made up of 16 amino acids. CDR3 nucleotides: TGCGCCAGCAGCTTTCTTGTTGCGGGAGGGTCCAACGAGCAGTACTTC. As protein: CASSFLVAGGSNEQYF.

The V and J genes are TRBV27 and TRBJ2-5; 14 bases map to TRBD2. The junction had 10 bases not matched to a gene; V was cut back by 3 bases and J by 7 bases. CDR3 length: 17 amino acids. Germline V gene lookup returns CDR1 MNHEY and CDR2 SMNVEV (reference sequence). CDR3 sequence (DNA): TGTGCCAGCAGTTTGGAGAGACTAGCGGGGGGGCGGGGGACCCAGTACTTC. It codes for CASSLERLAGGRGTQYF.

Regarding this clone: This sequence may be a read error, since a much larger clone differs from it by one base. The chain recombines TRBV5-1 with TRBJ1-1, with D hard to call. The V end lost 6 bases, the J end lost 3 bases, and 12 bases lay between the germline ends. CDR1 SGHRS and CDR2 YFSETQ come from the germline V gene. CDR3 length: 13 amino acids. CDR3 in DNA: TGCGCCAGCAACTGGACCGGGGACACTGAAGCTTTCTTT. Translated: CASNWTGDTEAFF.

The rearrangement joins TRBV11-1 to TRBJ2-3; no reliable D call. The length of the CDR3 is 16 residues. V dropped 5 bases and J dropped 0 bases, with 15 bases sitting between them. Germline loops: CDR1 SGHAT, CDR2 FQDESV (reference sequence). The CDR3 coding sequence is TGTGCCAGCAGCCAAATTAGTGTTCCTAGCACAGATACGCAGTATTTT. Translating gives CASSQISVPSTDTQYF.

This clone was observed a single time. Here the CDR3 DNA reads TGTGCCAGCAGCGAGGATTCAACTAATGAAAAACTGTTTTTT. Amino acids: CASSEDSTNEKLFF. The chain joins TRBV7-2 to TRBJ1-4; no reliable D call. Germline lookup yields CDR1 SGHTA and CDR2 FQGNSA. Between the trimmed V and J ends, which lost 5 bases and 0 bases, there was a span of 7 bases. This CDR3 has 14 amino acids.

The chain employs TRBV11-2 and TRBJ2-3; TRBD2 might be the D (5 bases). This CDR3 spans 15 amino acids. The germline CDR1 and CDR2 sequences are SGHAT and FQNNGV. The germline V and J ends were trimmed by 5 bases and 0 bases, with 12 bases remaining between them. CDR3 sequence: CASSRTRGSTDTQYF. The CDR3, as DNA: TGTGCCAGCAGCCGAACCCGGGGTAGCACAGATACGCAGTATTTT.

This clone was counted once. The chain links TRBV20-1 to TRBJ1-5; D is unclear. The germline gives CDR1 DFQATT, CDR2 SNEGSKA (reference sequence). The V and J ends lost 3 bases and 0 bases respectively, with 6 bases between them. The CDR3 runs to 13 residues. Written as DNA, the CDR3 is TGCAGTGCTAGTAACGGTAGCAATCAGCCCCAGCATTTT. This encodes CSASNGSNQPQHF.

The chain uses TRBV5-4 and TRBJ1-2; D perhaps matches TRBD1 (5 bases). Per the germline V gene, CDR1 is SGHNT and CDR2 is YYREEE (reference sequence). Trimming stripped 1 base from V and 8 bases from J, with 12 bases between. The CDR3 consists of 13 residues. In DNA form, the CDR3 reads TGTGCCAGCAGCTTGTCCAGGGTAATCGGCTACACCTTC. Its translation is CASSLSRVIGYTF.

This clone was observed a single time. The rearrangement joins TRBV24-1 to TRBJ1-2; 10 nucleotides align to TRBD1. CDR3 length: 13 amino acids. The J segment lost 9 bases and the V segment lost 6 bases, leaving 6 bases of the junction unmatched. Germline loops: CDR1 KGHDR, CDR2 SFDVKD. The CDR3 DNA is TGTGCCACCAGTTTGGGACAGGGGTCGAGCTACACCTTC. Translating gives CATSLGQGSSYTF.

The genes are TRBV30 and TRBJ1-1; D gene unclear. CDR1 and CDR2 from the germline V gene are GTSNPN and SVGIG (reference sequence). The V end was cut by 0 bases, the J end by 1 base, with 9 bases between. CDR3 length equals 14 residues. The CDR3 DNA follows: TGTGCCTGGAGTGTAAACGGAGCGAACACTGAAGCTTTCTTT. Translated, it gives CAWSVNGANTEAFF.

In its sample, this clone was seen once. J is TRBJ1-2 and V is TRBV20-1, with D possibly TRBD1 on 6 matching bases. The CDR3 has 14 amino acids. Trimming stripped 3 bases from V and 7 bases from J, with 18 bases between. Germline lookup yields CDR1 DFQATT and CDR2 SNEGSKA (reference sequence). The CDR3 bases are TGCAGTGCTAGTTTCCAGGGGCGGCTGGGTGGCTACACCTTC. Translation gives CSASFQGRLGGYTF.